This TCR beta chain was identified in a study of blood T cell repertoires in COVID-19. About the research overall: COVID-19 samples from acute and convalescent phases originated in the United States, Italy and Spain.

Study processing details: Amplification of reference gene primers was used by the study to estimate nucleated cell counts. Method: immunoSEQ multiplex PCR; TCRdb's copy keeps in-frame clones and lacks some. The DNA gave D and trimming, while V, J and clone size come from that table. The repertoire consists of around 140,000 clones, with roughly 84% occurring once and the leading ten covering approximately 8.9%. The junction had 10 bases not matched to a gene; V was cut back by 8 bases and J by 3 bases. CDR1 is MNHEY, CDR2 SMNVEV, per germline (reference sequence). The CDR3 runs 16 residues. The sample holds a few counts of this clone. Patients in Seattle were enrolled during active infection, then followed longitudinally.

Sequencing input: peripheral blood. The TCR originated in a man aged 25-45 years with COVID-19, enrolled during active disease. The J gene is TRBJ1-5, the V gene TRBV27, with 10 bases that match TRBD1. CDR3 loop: CASQAFGTGDNQPQHF. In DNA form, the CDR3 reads TGTGCCAGCCAGGCTTTCGGGACAGGGGACAATCAGCCCCAGCATTTT.